This paragraph covers one TCR beta chain sequence. Here immunoSEQ multiplex PCR was the method, and the copy in TCRdb shows in-frame clones only, minus some. The sample holds roughly 140,000 clones, around 87% seen once. This CDR3 spans 16 amino acids. Germline V gene lookup returns CDR1 SGDLS and CDR2 YYNGEE. J was trimmed by 7 bases and V by 0 bases; bases with no gene match: 8. The source of the sample is a study of T cell responses to AZD1222 COVID-19 vaccine. This clonotype was obtained from an adult who received the AZD1222 COVID-19 vaccine. The chain is built from TRBV9 and TRBJ2-2; 8 bases fit TRBD1. Specimen: peripheral blood, collected 28 days after the second AZD1222 dose. CDR3 nucleotide sequence: TGTGCCAGCAGCGTAGCTCTGACAGGGGCGAACGGGGAGCTGTTTTTT. Translating it yields CASSVALTGANGELFF.